The present TCR beta chain was sequenced within a study of breast tumors, draining lymph nodes, adjacent tissues. Axillary draining lymph nodes of breast cancer patients supplied the node samples. The junction had 8 bases not matched to a gene; V was cut back by 5 bases and J by 5 bases. This CDR3 spans 14 amino acids. Germline V lookup: CDR1 SEHNR, CDR2 FQNEAQ (reference sequence). TCRdb processed the multiplex PCR reads anew with MiXCR; each CDR3 protein has one entry. This table holds 200,000 or so distinct CDR3 sequences, over 25% found once. This clonotype has at least ten counts. The source of this sequence is a female donor with breast cancer. Some clones in this sample may be carry-over from other donors' samples. The chain combines TRBV7-9 with TRBJ1-2; 7 nucleotides match TRBD1. Input material: axillary lymph node tissue. Written as DNA, the CDR3 is TGTGCCAGCAGCCTGGGGGACAGCGCTTATGGCTACACCTTC. Protein: CASSLGDSAYGYTF. Full variable domain (missing parts from reference TRBV7-9 and TRBJ1-2): DTGVSQNPRHKITKRGQNVTFRCDPISEHNRLYWYRQTLGQGPEFLTYFQNEAQLEKSRLLSDRFSAERPKGSFSTLEIQRTEQGDSAMYLCASSLGDSAYGYTFGSGTRLTVV.